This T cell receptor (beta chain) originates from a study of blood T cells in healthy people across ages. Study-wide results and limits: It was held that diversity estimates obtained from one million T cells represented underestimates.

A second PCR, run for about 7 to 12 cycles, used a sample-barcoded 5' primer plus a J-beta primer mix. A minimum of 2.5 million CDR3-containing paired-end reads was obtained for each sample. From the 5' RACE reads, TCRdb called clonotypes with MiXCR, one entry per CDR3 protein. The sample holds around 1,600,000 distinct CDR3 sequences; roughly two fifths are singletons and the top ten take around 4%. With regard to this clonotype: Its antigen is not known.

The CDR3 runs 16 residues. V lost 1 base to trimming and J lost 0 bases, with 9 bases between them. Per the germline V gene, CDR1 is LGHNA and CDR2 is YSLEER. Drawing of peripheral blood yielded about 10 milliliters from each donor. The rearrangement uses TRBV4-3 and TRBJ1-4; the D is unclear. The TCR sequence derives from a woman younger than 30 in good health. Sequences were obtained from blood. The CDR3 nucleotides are TGCGCCAGCAGCCAAGCAAATGGGGCAACTAATGAAAAACTGTTTTTT. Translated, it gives CASSQANGATNEKLFF.